One TCR beta chain is described in this entry. Antigen unknown. This record comes from a study of cytomegalovirus exposure and HLA in healthy donors. It was with 60 Vbeta and 13 Jbeta primers that the PCR ran. Data came from immunoSEQ multiplex PCR; TCRdb stores just in-frame clones and leaves some out. Here the sample spans over 90,000 clones, roughly 80% being singletons. Study observations and caveats: It was taken for granted in presence/absence analyses that sequencing depth across donors was roughly uniform.

Germline CDR1 SGHRS, CDR2 YFSETQ. The V and J ends lost 5 bases and 8 bases, in that order; junction bases with no gene match: 5. CDR3 length: 14 residues. The sample consisted of PBMCs. The chain is built from TRBV5-1 and TRBJ1-6; 9 nucleotides match TRBD1. This sequence was found in a man aged 40-55 years in good health and CMV-seronegative. CDR3 bases: TGCGCCAGCAGTTCGGGACAGGGTCATTCACCCCTCCACTTT. Its protein is CASSSGQGHSPLHF.